This entry describes one T cell receptor beta chain. The target antigen is unknown. The ends were cut back, 1 base at V and 5 bases at J, with 15 bases in the middle. The CDR3 is 15 amino acids. CDR1 is MGHRA and CDR2 is YSYEKL in the germline V gene. This specimen comes from a study of OX40 agonist ivuxolimab in advanced cancers. Study-level background: Patients were about 83% male with ages roughly 20 to 90, mean 60. Two cutaneous melanoma patients and one hepatocellular carcinoma patient, three in all, had partial responses.

Libraries were prepared by immunoSEQ multiplex PCR; TCRdb keeps only in-frame clonotypes and omits some of them. The table includes tens of thousands of clones, about 88% detected once. Study-level points and caveats: Among T cells, CD8+ cells averaged more expanded clones than CD4+ cells.

The receptor comes from an adult with an advanced solid tumor such as melanoma, head and neck, liver or kidney cancer. The specimen was CD4+ or CD8+ T cells sorted from blood, collected in a trial of the OX40 agonist ivuxolimab. This chain connects TRBV4-1 to TRBJ2-7, with D tentatively TRBD1 or TRBD2 (6 bases each). The CDR3 nucleotides are TGCGCCAGCAGCCAAGTATCGGGGGCGCTGGACGAGCAGTACTTC. Encoded protein: CASSQVSGALDEQYF.